What follows are 21 T cell receptor beta chains derived from one specimen sequenced in a study of OX40 agonist ivuxolimab in advanced cancers. The method was immunoSEQ multiplex PCR; TCRdb's version includes in-frame clones alone and lacks a portion of them. The profile covers around 81,000 clones, with roughly 90% appearing a single time and around 0.95% taken by the ten largest. The sequencing used CD4+ or CD8+ T cells sorted from blood, collected in a trial of the OX40 agonist ivuxolimab. These receptors all come from an adult with an advanced solid tumor such as melanoma, head and neck, liver or kidney cancer.

The J gene is TRBJ1-5, the V gene TRBV6-5; D not certain. The CDR3 spans 13 residues. Trimming took off 2 bases at V and 4 bases at J, with 6 bases between the two ends. From germline, CDR1 is MNHEY and CDR2 SVGAGI. The chain's CDR3 is CASSYKRNQPQHF. Written as DNA, the CDR3 is TGTGCCAGCAGTTACAAGAGGAATCAGCCCCAGCATTTT.

The chain is built from TRBV28 and TRBJ1-2, with 9 bases fitting TRBD1. V was clipped by 4 bases and J by 8 bases; unmatched bases: 5. The germline V gene encodes CDR1 MDHEN and CDR2 SYDVKM. The CDR3 totals 13 residues. The CDR3 region has the DNA TGTGCCAGCAGTTCACAGGGGGCGGGGGGCTACACCTTC. Its protein is CASSSQGAGGYTF.

V and J are TRBV5-4 and TRBJ1-2; no definite D call. The V gene lost 2 bases and the J gene lost 0 bases, with 5 bases spanning the gap. The CDR3 covers 13 residues. Germline CDR1 is SGHNT and CDR2 is YYREEE (reference sequence). CDR3: CASSLTANYGYTF. The CDR3 region has the DNA TGTGCCAGCAGCTTAACAGCTAACTATGGCTACACCTTC.

This chain links TRBV30 with TRBJ2-1, with D tentatively TRBD2 (6 bases). The germline V gene has CDR1 GTSNPN and CDR2 SVGIG (reference sequence). CDR3 length: 14 amino acids. Deletions cut 7 bases from V and 6 bases from J, with 19 bases between. The CDR3 sequence is CAYTILGGSNEQFF. The CDR3 DNA is TGTGCCTACACAATACTTGGGGGGAGCAATGAGCAGTTCTTC.

This rearrangement joins TRBV9 to TRBJ1-2, with 8 bases identical to TRBD1. V shed 1 base and J 8 bases; nucleotides not matched to a gene: 13. Germline CDR1 and CDR2: SGDLS and YYNGEE. This CDR3 spans 16 amino acids. This CDR3 is CASSVPQGASYGGYTF. CDR3 bases: TGTGCCAGCAGCGTACCCCAGGGGGCATCCTACGGCGGCTACACCTTC. Using reference TRBV9 and TRBJ1-2 for the parts outside the CDR3, the full variable domain is DSGVTQTPKHLITATGQRVTLRCSPRSGDLSVYWYQQSLDQGLQFLIQYYNGEERAKGNILERFSAQQFPDLHSELNLSSLELGDSALYFCASSVPQGASYGGYTFGSGTRLTVV.

This chain joins TRBV5-1 and TRBJ2-3; TRBD2 matches at 7 bases. V lost 3 bases and J lost 0; bases outside the gene matches: 4. The CDR3 runs to 15 residues. Germline CDR1 reads SGHRS; CDR2 reads YFSETQ. The CDR3 here is CASSSRAGSTDTQYF. CDR3 DNA: TGCGCCAGCAGCTCCCGAGCGGGGAGCACAGATACGCAGTATTTT.

The rearrangement joins TRBV10-3 to TRBJ1-3; D is uncertain. V lost 0 bases and J lost 11, with 8 bases in between. The CDR3 loop spans 12 amino acids. The germline CDR1 and CDR2 sequences are ENHRY and SYGVKD. The CDR3 DNA reads TGTGCCATCAGTGAGTCTGTCATGTCCATATATTTT. This translates into CAISESVMSIYF.

The V call is TRBV29-1, the J call TRBJ2-1; 7 nucleotides line up with TRBD2. The CDR3 has 14 amino acids. Looked up from germline, CDR1 is SQVTM and CDR2 is ANQGSEA. V gave up 6 bases and J gave up 7 bases; unmatched junction bases: 12. This chain's CDR3 is CSVDKGRTSNEQFF. As DNA, the CDR3 is TGCAGCGTCGATAAAGGAAGGACTAGTAATGAGCAGTTCTTC.

The V call is TRBV15, the J call TRBJ2-1; D perhaps matches TRBD2 (5 bases). V was shortened by 0 bases and J by 4 bases, with 16 bases between the two germline ends. The CDR3 is made up of 17 amino acids. Looked up from germline, CDR1 is LNHNV and CDR2 is YYDKDF (reference sequence). The CDR3 protein is CATSRESSGKSYNEQFF. The CDR3 DNA follows: TGTGCCACCAGCAGAGAGTCTTCCGGGAAGTCATACAATGAGCAGTTCTTC.

This clone showed up just once. The chain carries TRBV2 and TRBJ1-6; 7 bases are shared with TRBD1. In germline, CDR1 is SNHLY, CDR2 FYNNEI. Trimming removed 6 bases from V and 8 bases from J; junction bases left unmatched: 10. The CDR3 spans 15 residues. CDR3 in amino acids: CASSARQGAYSPLHF. CDR3 bases: TGTGCCAGCAGCGCCAGACAGGGCGCATATTCACCCCTCCACTTT.

The chain uses TRBV28 and TRBJ1-5, with D perhaps TRBD1 (5 bases). Looked up from germline, CDR1 is MDHEN and CDR2 is SYDVKM. Trimming shortened V by 5 bases and J by 4 bases, and 15 bases separated the two germline ends. The CDR3 length is 15 residues. The CDR3 DNA follows: TGTGCCAGCAGTCCAGACAGAACTGATAATCAGCCCCAGCATTTT. Translating gives CASSPDRTDNQPQHF.

The chain couples TRBV28 to TRBJ2-3; TRBD2 agrees at 9 bases. V dropped 6 bases and J dropped 2; count of bases not matched to a gene: 6. The CDR3 runs to 15 residues. Germline V gene sequence: CDR1 MDHEN, CDR2 SYDVKM. The CDR3 nucleotides are TGTGCCAGCAGGAGAGCGGGAGGCAACACAGATACGCAGTATTTT. Protein: CASRRAGGNTDTQYF.

This chain joins TRBV4-2 and TRBJ2-2; either TRBD1 or TRBD2 may fit D (5 bases each). CDR3 length: 17 residues. Germline V gene sequence: CDR1 LGHNA, CDR2 YNFKEQ. The V end was cut by 4 bases, the J end by 0 bases, with 15 bases between. The CDR3 nucleotides read TGTGCCAGCAGCCCAAGTAGGGGAGACGCGAACACCGGGGAGCTGTTTTTT. It codes for CASSPSRGDANTGELFF.

Here the CDR3 reads CASSLAGRLNTEAFF. Here the CDR3 DNA reads TGTGCCAGCAGCTTAGCGGGGAGGCTGAACACTGAAGCTTTCTTT. The chain carries TRBV7-2 and TRBJ1-1; D gene unclear. The V gene lost 0 bases and the J gene lost 0 bases, with 8 bases spanning the gap. CDR1 and CDR2 from the germline V gene are SGHTA and FQGNSA. The CDR3 is made up of 15 amino acids. Drawing the rest from reference TRBV7-2 and TRBJ1-1, the complete variable domain is GAGVSQSPSNKVTEKGKDVELRCDPISGHTALYWYRQSLGQGLEFLIYFQGNSAPDKSGLPSDRFSAERTGGSVSTLTIQRTQQEDSAVYLCASSLAGRLNTEAFFGQGTRLTVV.

The DNA of the CDR3 is TGTGCCAGCAGTCCTTCGGCAGGGGCCAAAAAACTGTTTTTT. It codes for CASSPSAGAKKLFF. The J gene is TRBJ1-4, the V gene TRBV28; a weak D match, TRBD1 (6 bases). Looked up from germline, CDR1 is MDHEN and CDR2 is SYDVKM. The length of the CDR3 is 14 residues. Trimming cost V 5 bases and J 9 bases, with 16 bases left between them. The whole variable domain, remainder taken from reference TRBV28 and TRBJ1-4, is DVKVTQSSRYLVKRTGEKVFLECVQDMDHENMFWYRQDPGLGLRLIYFSYDVKMKEKGDIPEGYSVSREKKERFSLILESASTNQTSMYLCASSPSAGAKKLFFGSGTQLSVL.

The rearrangement links TRBV29-1 to TRBJ1-1; D might be TRBD1 (5 bases). Germline CDR1 and CDR2: SQVTM and ANQGSEA. This CDR3 is built from 10 residues. V lost 7 bases to trimming and J lost 5 bases, with 8 bases between them. The CDR3 DNA is TGCAGCGGAGGGGAGACTGAAGCTTTCTTT. Amino acid sequence: CSGGETEAFF.

This sequence joins TRBV25-1 and TRBJ2-7; TRBD2 matches at 10 bases. The CDR3 loop spans 15 amino acids. CDR1 is MGHDK and CDR2 is SYGVNS in the germline V gene. V trimming: 7 bases; J trimming: 7 bases; junction bases outside the gene matches: 13. The CDR3: CASTENLAGVGEQYF. The CDR3 region has the DNA TGTGCCAGCACCGAGAATCTAGCGGGAGTAGGGGAGCAGTACTTC.

This clone was seen only once. The V and J genes are TRBV28 and TRBJ1-2; a weak D match, TRBD1 (6 bases). Germline CDR1 and CDR2: MDHEN and SYDVKM. The CDR3 is made up of 14 amino acids. The V and J ends lost 2 bases and 4 bases respectively, with 11 bases between them. CDR3 residues: CASSLAGAAYGYTF. The CDR3 bases are TGTGCCAGCAGTTTAGCAGGGGCGGCCTATGGCTACACCTTC.

The J gene is TRBJ2-4, the V gene TRBV7-2, with a tentative D call TRBD1 (5 bases). Germline V gene data show CDR1 as SGHTA and CDR2 as FQGNSA. The V gene lost 1 base and the J gene lost 15 bases, with 13 bases spanning the gap. The CDR3 sequence is 12 residues long. DNA for the CDR3: TGTGCCAGCAGCTTAGATCAGGGTAGCACGTACTTC. It translates to CASSLDQGSTYF. Looking up the rest from reference TRBV7-2 and TRBJ2-4 gives the full variable domain: GAGVSQSPSNKVTEKGKDVELRCDPISGHTALYWYRQSLGQGLEFLIYFQGNSAPDKSGLPSDRFSAERTGGSVSTLTIQRTQQEDSAVYLCASSLDQGSTYFGAGTRLSVL.

The chain recombines TRBV4-2 with TRBJ1-1; D might be TRBD1 (6 bases). Germline values: CDR1 LGHNA, CDR2 YNFKEQ. The CDR3 covers 13 residues. V dropped 6 bases and J dropped 3 bases, with 11 bases sitting between them. CDR3: CASRPTGYTEAFF. CDR3 nucleotide sequence: TGTGCCAGCAGACCCACAGGGTACACTGAAGCTTTCTTT.

This clone was seen only a few times. V usage is TRBV20-1 and J usage is TRBJ1-5, with TRBD1 as a possible D gene (5 bases). Trimming stripped 7 bases from V and 9 bases from J, with 13 bases between. The CDR3 extends over 11 amino acids. Germline V CDR1 and CDR2: DFQATT, SNEGSKA (reference sequence). The CDR3 coding sequence is TGCAGTGTTTACAGGACCGGGCCCCAGCATTTT. Translating it yields CSVYRTGPQHF.